Shown below are 25 T cell receptor beta chains from a single sample sequenced in a study of T cells in Graves' hyperthyroidism and ophthalmopathy. Template material for amplifying TCR beta CDR3 regions consisted of RNA transcripts. A set of HTBI primers served as the primers for a first-round RT-PCR of the TCR CDR3. TCRdb analysed the multiplex PCR reads with MiXCR anew, one entry per CDR3 protein. The table includes under 450,000 distinct CDR3 sequences, about 13% detected once. Sequences were obtained from blood. The source is a man between 25 and 39 years old with Graves' hyperthyroidism that later progressed to Graves' ophthalmopathy.

This clonotype was seen many times. This rearrangement joins TRBV12-3 or TRBV12-4 to TRBJ2-3; maybe TRBD1 (6 bases). The CDR3 contains 17 residues. V was shortened by 0 bases and J by 3 bases, with 16 bases between the two germline ends. The CDR3 region is CASSLALARGFTDTQYF. The CDR3 nucleotides are TGTGCCAGCAGTTTAGCCCTCGCCAGGGGTTTTACAGATACGCAGTATTTT.

This clonotype has only a few counts. This rearrangement joins TRBV6-2 or TRBV6-3 to TRBJ2-5; no clear D gene. Germline loops: CDR1 MNHEY, CDR2 SVGEGT. CDR3 size: 17 residues. Trimming took 5 bases from V and 2 from J, leaving 21 bases between them. CDR3 DNA sequence: TGTGCCAGCAGTCCCCCCCGATCACACTTAATTCAAGAGACCCAGTACTTC. Translating it yields CASSPPRSHLIQETQYF.

This clonotype came up a few times. The J gene is TRBJ1-2, the V gene TRBV14; D is unresolved. The CDR3 sequence is 16 residues long. CDR1 and CDR2 (germline): SGHDN, FVKESK. V lost 4 bases and J lost 5, with 20 bases in between. The CDR3 spells CASSRGKSVPKYGYTF. In nucleotides, the CDR3 is TGTGCCAGCAGCCGCGGGAAGTCCGTCCCCAAATATGGCTACACCTTC.

The table lists this clonotype with a few counts. The rearrangement links TRBV6-4 to TRBJ2-2, with D possibly matching TRBD2 (6 bases). CDR1 is MRHNA, CDR2 SNTAGT, per germline. The V and J ends lost 5 bases and 5 bases respectively, with 9 bases between them. The CDR3 totals 13 residues. The CDR3 region is CASSWGRTGELFF. For the CDR3, the DNA is TGTGCCAGCAGTTGGGGGAGGACCGGGGAGCTGTTTTTT.

This clonotype was detected a few times. The chain links TRBV9 to TRBJ2-3; TRBD2 matches 16 bases. The germline V gene encodes CDR1 SGDLS and CDR2 YYNGEE. The CDR3 extends over 19 amino acids. Losses at the gene ends were 3 bases for V and 4 bases for J; bases not matched to a gene: 11. The CDR3 coding sequence is TGTGCCAGCAGCGGAAGTGGGACTAGCGGGGGGGCCCGGTCAGATACGCAGTATTTT. Translating it yields CASSGSGTSGGARSDTQYF.

There are many counts of this clonotype. The chain combines TRBV6-1 with TRBJ2-7, with 11 bases lining up with TRBD1. The CDR3 sequence is 15 residues long. The germline V gene encodes CDR1 MNHNS and CDR2 SASEGT. The trim removed 5 bases at V and 5 bases at J, leaving 8 bases unmatched. CDR3 sequence: CASSSRDRGEDEQYF. The CDR3 DNA sequence: TGTGCCAGCAGTTCCCGGGACAGGGGGGAAGACGAGCAGTACTTC.

This clonotype was counted many times. V gene TRBV7-9 combines with J gene TRBJ2-3, with D possibly being TRBD2 (5 bases). CDR3 length equals 14 residues. With 8 bases removed from V and 4 bases from J, the gap between germline ends came to 16 bases. Germline CDR1 reads SEHNR; CDR2 reads FQNEAQ (reference sequence). The CDR3 spells CASPPIGGSDTQYF. For the CDR3, the DNA is TGTGCCAGCCCCCCCATCGGAGGCTCAGATACGCAGTATTTT.

This clonotype was counted many times. The CDR3 loop reads CASSAARTGANVLTF. CDR3 DNA: TGTGCCAGCAGTGCCGCTCGGACTGGGGCCAACGTCCTGACTTTC. V is TRBV12-3 or TRBV12-4 and J is TRBJ2-6, with no clear D. Trimming took 5 bases from V and 2 from J, leaving 10 bases between them. There are 15 residues in the CDR3.

The sample holds a few counts of this clonotype. The V and J genes are TRBV7-9 and TRBJ1-4, with 9 nucleotides matching TRBD1. The CDR3 runs 14 residues. Germline CDR1 SEHNR, CDR2 FQNEAQ (reference sequence). Trimming cost V 1 base and J 10 bases; bases outside gene matches: 4. Here the CDR3 DNA reads TGTGCCAGCAGCTTAGACACAGGGGGCGGAAAACTGTTTTTT. Translating it yields CASSLDTGGGKLFF.

This clonotype was picked up many times. The chain couples TRBV27 to TRBJ2-6; D not resolved. The V gene lost 2 bases and the J gene lost 3 bases, with 8 bases spanning the gap. Per the germline V gene, CDR1 is MNHEY and CDR2 is SMNVEV (reference sequence). The CDR3 consists of 15 residues. The CDR3 spells CASSLATIGANVLTF. The CDR3, as DNA: TGTGCCAGCAGTTTAGCCACCATTGGGGCCAACGTCCTGACTTTC.

The chain recombines TRBV19 with TRBJ2-7; no clear D. The CDR3 length is 13 residues. Per the germline V gene, CDR1 is LNHDA and CDR2 is SQIVND (reference sequence). The ends were cut back, 3 bases at V and 5 bases at J, with 11 bases in the middle. The CDR3: CASSIGRLDEQYF. CDR3 nucleotide sequence: TGTGCCAGTAGTATCGGCAGGCTTGACGAGCAGTACTTC.

This clonotype has a count of ten or more. This chain connects TRBV20-1 to TRBJ2-7; weak D call: TRBD2 (6 bases). The germline V and J ends were trimmed by 5 bases and 1 base, with 12 bases remaining between them. The CDR3 extends over 13 amino acids. The V gene's germline CDR1 is DFQATT and CDR2 SNEGSKA (reference sequence). DNA of the CDR3: TGCAGTGCTCAGGCGGGGCGATCCTACGAGCAGTACTTC. It is translated as CSAQAGRSYEQYF.

J is TRBJ1-6 and V is TRBV25-1, with a possible D match to TRBD1 (5 bases). The CDR3 is 15 residues long. Germline assignment: CDR1 MGHDK and CDR2 SYGVNS. The V and J ends lost 4 bases and 6 bases respectively, with 13 bases between them. The CDR3 loop reads CASSAAGLLNSPLHF. The DNA of the CDR3 is TGTGCCAGCAGTGCGGCAGGGCTTCTTAATTCACCCCTCCACTTT.

This clonotype was detected only a few times. This sequence joins TRBV20-1 and TRBJ2-7; the D gene is possibly TRBD1 (5 bases). The CDR3 is made up of 10 amino acids. Germline V gives CDR1 DFQATT, CDR2 SNEGSKA (reference sequence). The chain's CDR3 is CSAWGHEQYF. The CDR3 nucleotides are TGCAGCGCTTGGGGCCACGAGCAGTACTTC.

This clonotype was counted only a few times. This chain uses TRBV20-1 with TRBJ1-2, with D perhaps TRBD1 (5 bases). The CDR3 has 10 residues. Germline values: CDR1 DFQATT, CDR2 SNEGSKA (reference sequence). The CDR3 coding sequence is TGCATCGGGGGAGGGACTGGCTACACCTTC. Amino acids: CIGGGTGYTF.

The chain is built from TRBV27 and TRBJ1-2, with no clear D. Trimming cost V 2 bases and J 8 bases, with 12 bases left between them. The germline V gene has CDR1 MNHEY and CDR2 SMNVEV (reference sequence). CDR3 length equals 13 residues. The CDR3 here is CASSLKATQGYTF. CDR3 coding DNA: TGTGCCAGCAGTTTAAAGGCCACCCAGGGCTACACCTTC.

This clonotype was counted many times. The rearrangement links TRBV12-3 or TRBV12-4 to TRBJ1-6; TRBD1 might be the D (5 bases). The CDR3 contains 17 residues. V was shortened by 5 bases and J by 0 bases, with 14 bases between the two germline ends. This CDR3 reads CASSIRQLSSYNSPLHF. The CDR3 region has the DNA TGTGCCAGCAGTATAAGACAGCTAAGCTCCTATAATTCACCCCTCCACTTT.

Written as DNA, the CDR3 is TGCGCCAGCAGCTTGAATGGGACCAGAGGGGGCTACACCTTC. Amino acid sequence: CASSLNGTRGGYTF. This chain connects TRBV5-1 to TRBJ1-2; possible D gene TRBD1, 5 bases. This CDR3 is built from 14 residues. Germline V gene lookup returns CDR1 SGHRS and CDR2 YFSETQ. V gave up 1 base and J gave up 8 bases, with 15 bases separating them.

This clonotype came up many times. V gene TRBV28 combines with J gene TRBJ1-5, with D unclear. V shed 5 bases and J shed 0 bases, with 11 bases lying between them. CDR1 and CDR2 (germline): MDHEN, SYDVKM. The CDR3 is made up of 15 amino acids. The CDR3 reads CASSIRYNSNQPQHF. The CDR3 region has the DNA TGTGCCAGCAGTATAAGGTACAATAGCAATCAGCCCCAGCATTTT.

This clonotype came up many times. V usage is TRBV11-3 and J usage is TRBJ2-1; D perhaps matches TRBD1 (6 bases). V dropped 5 bases and J dropped 8 bases, with 19 bases sitting between them. This CDR3 comprises 15 residues. The germline V gene has CDR1 SGHNT and CDR2 YENEEA. The CDR3 nucleotides are TGTGCCAGCAGCACCTGGGACAACGGGTCCCATGAGCAGTTCTTC. As protein: CASSTWDNGSHEQFF.

The sample holds many counts of this clonotype. The genes are TRBV12-3 or TRBV12-4 and TRBJ1-5, with TRBD1 identical over 7 bases. The CDR3 is made up of 14 amino acids. V shed 6 bases, J shed 7 bases, and the junction held 9 bases outside the gene matches. The CDR3 region is CASRRQGRGQPQHF. The CDR3, as DNA: TGTGCCAGCAGGCGACAGGGCAGGGGGCAGCCCCAGCATTTT.

This clonotype was recorded at least ten times. J is TRBJ2-1 and V is TRBV5-1; TRBD1 matches 8 bases. This CDR3 is 16 amino acids long. Germline lookup yields CDR1 SGHRS and CDR2 YFSETQ. V was pared by 0 bases and J by 0 bases, with 2 bases of the junction left unmatched. CDR3 region: CASSLGTGISYNEQFF. The CDR3 DNA reads TGCGCCAGCAGCTTGGGGACAGGGATCTCCTACAATGAGCAGTTCTTC.

This clonotype was observed a handful of times. The DNA of the CDR3 is TGTGCCATCAGTACTTCGAACTATGGCTACACCTTC. It specifies CAISTSNYGYTF. V and J are TRBV10-3 and TRBJ1-2; no clear D gene. The CDR3 has 12 residues. Between the trimmed V and J ends, which lost 5 bases and 2 bases, there was a span of 6 bases. The germline V gene encodes CDR1 ENHRY and CDR2 SYGVKD.

This clonotype was seen ten or more times. J is TRBJ1-2 and V is TRBV20-1, with 9 positions matching TRBD1. Germline-derived CDR1 and CDR2 are DFQATT and SNEGSKA (reference sequence). J lost 4 bases, V lost 6 bases, and 9 bases had no gene match. CDR3 length equals 14 residues. The chain's CDR3 is CSAPWTGAGYGYTF. In DNA form, the CDR3 reads TGCAGTGCCCCATGGACAGGGGCGGGCTATGGCTACACCTTC.

This clonotype was seen a handful of times. The V gene is TRBV30, the J gene TRBJ1-2; TRBD1 is a possible D gene (5 bases). This CDR3 contains 14 residues. The V gene lost 0 bases and the J gene lost 8 bases, with 16 bases spanning the gap. Germline CDR1 is GTSNPN and CDR2 is SVGIG (reference sequence). CDR3 sequence (DNA): TGTGCCTGGAGTGTAGTGTTGCAGGGTGGGGGCTACACCTTC. Translating it yields CAWSVVLQGGGYTF.